Listed below are T cell receptor beta chains from one sample, sequenced in a study of cytomegalovirus exposure and HLA in healthy donors. Profiled with immunoSEQ multiplex PCR; TCRdb holds only in-frame clones, not every one. The data show about 160,000 clones, with roughly 80% seen just once and 1.4% held by the top ten. Sequencing used PBMCs. These receptors were collected from a woman between 25 and 40 years old in good health and CMV-seronegative. Both conserved end residues are part of each CDR3. The order of the fields is clone size, J gene, D gene, V gene, CDR3 DNA, CDR3 protein. The D gene is left open where the match is weak. A clone size is listed for some rows: how often the clone was seen (once, few, many), or a class if it is expanded.

clone size: few
J gene: TRBJ1-1
D gene: .
V gene: TRBV9
CDR3 DNA: TGTGCCAGCAGCGTAGGTCCCCAAACGGTGGCTTTCTTT
CDR3 protein: CASSVGPQTVAFF

clone size: few
J gene: TRBJ1-4
D gene: .
V gene: TRBV6-5
CDR3 DNA: TGTGCCAGCAGTTACCTCGGCGGTGAAAAACTGTTTTTT
CDR3 protein: CASSYLGGEKLFF

clone size: .
J gene: TRBJ2-3
D gene: TRBD2
V gene: TRBV7-2
CDR3 DNA: TGTGCCAGCAGCTTAGAGGCGGGGGGAACAGATACGCAGTATTTT
CDR3 protein: CASSLEAGGTDTQYF

clone size: .
J gene: TRBJ2-5
D gene: TRBD2
V gene: TRBV9
CDR3 DNA: TGTGCCAGCAGCGTAGTAGCGGGGTCAGAGACCCAGTACTTC
CDR3 protein: CASSVVAGSETQYF

clone size: .
J gene: TRBJ2-1
D gene: TRBD1
V gene: TRBV7-6
CDR3 DNA: TGTGCCAGCAGCTTAAGACAGGGGCTCCGCAATGAGCAGTTCTTC
CDR3 protein: CASSLRQGLRNEQFF

clone size: few
J gene: TRBJ1-1
D gene: .
V gene: TRBV29-1
CDR3 DNA: TGCAGCGTTATGCAAGCCGGGACACACACTGAAGCTTTCTTT
CDR3 protein: CSVMQAGTHTEAFF

clone size: .
J gene: TRBJ1-4
D gene: .
V gene: TRBV30
CDR3 DNA: TGTGCCTGGGGTACTGGTACTAATGAAAAACTGTTTTTT
CDR3 protein: CAWGTGTNEKLFF

clone size: few
J gene: TRBJ2-7
D gene: TRBD1
V gene: TRBV28
CDR3 DNA: TGTGCCAGCAGTGACCGCCAGGGGGCCTACGAGCAGTACTTC
CDR3 protein: CASSDRQGAYEQYF

clone size: once
J gene: TRBJ1-4
D gene: .
V gene: TRBV7-8
CDR3 DNA: TGTGCCAGCAGCCCCAGGGGCTCCGCCCGTATGAAGGGGCTGTTTTTT
CDR3 protein: CASSPRGSARMKGLFF

clone size: .
J gene: TRBJ2-3
D gene: TRBD1
V gene: TRBV5-1
CDR3 DNA: TGCGCCAGCAGCTTGTTGTGGACAGGGGGCACAGATACGCAGTATTTT
CDR3 protein: CASSLLWTGGTDTQYF

clone size: .
J gene: TRBJ1-1
D gene: TRBD1
V gene: TRBV30
CDR3 DNA: TGTGCCTGGGACAGGGAAACTGAAGCTTTCTTT
CDR3 protein: CAWDRETEAFF

clone size: .
J gene: TRBJ1-2
D gene: .
V gene: TRBV5-4
CDR3 DNA: TGTGCCAGCAGCTCCCTTCAGTATGGCTACACCTTC
CDR3 protein: CASSSLQYGYTF

clone size: few
J gene: TRBJ1-3
D gene: .
V gene: TRBV4-1
CDR3 DNA: TGCGCCAGCAGCCAAGATCTAAGACAGCCCATGTACACCATATATTTT
CDR3 protein: CASSQDLRQPMYTIYF

clone size: .
J gene: TRBJ2-7
D gene: TRBD1
V gene: TRBV18
CDR3 DNA: TGTGCCAGCTCACCCCCGGACAGGTATTACGAGCAGTACTTC
CDR3 protein: CASSPPDRYYEQYF

clone size: .
J gene: TRBJ2-5
D gene: .
V gene: TRBV15
CDR3 DNA: TGTGCCACCAGCAGGTATAAAGAGACCCAGTACTTC
CDR3 protein: CATSRYKETQYF

clone size: .
J gene: TRBJ2-1
D gene: TRBD2
V gene: TRBV7-8
CDR3 DNA: TGTGCCAGCAGCTTAGGTAGCAGCGGGGGCCACAATGAGCAGTTCTTC
CDR3 protein: CASSLGSSGGHNEQFF

clone size: once
J gene: TRBJ1-3
D gene: .
V gene: TRBV4-1
CDR3 DNA: TGCGCCAGCAGCCAAGGACCCCCGGCGGGAGGAAACACCATATATTTT
CDR3 protein: CASSQGPPAGGNTIYF

clone size: .
J gene: TRBJ1-1
D gene: .
V gene: TRBV14
CDR3 DNA: TGTGCCAGCAGCCAAAACTATGAAGCTTTCTTT
CDR3 protein: CASSQNYEAFF

clone size: .
J gene: TRBJ1-4
D gene: .
V gene: TRBV29-1
CDR3 DNA: TGCAGCGTAGCGCCGGGGGAAAAACTGTTTTTT
CDR3 protein: CSVAPGEKLFF

clone size: .
J gene: TRBJ2-1
D gene: .
V gene: TRBV7-7
CDR3 DNA: TGTGCTAGCAGCTTATCCCCCGTTAGGAGCTCCTACAATGAGCAGTTCTTC
CDR3 protein: CASSLSPVRSSYNEQFF

clone size: .
J gene: TRBJ1-2
D gene: TRBD1
V gene: TRBV2
CDR3 DNA: TGTGCCAGCAGTGAAATGATAGGACAGGCTAGAGTCTATGGCTACACCTTC
CDR3 protein: CASSEMIGQARVYGYTF

clone size: .
J gene: TRBJ2-5
D gene: .
V gene: TRBV7-9
CDR3 DNA: TGTGCCAGCACCGCCCGGGGAGGGGGTGAGGAGACCCAGTACTTC
CDR3 protein: CASTARGGGEETQYF

clone size: once
J gene: TRBJ1-5
D gene: .
V gene: TRBV7-8
CDR3 DNA: TGTGCCAGCAGCTCCCCGGGGAGACTAAATCAGCCCCAGCATTTT
CDR3 protein: CASSSPGRLNQPQHF

clone size: .
J gene: TRBJ2-7
D gene: TRBD1
V gene: TRBV29-1
CDR3 DNA: TGCAGCGTAAGGACAGGGGGAACCTACGAGCAGTACTTC
CDR3 protein: CSVRTGGTYEQYF

clone size: .
J gene: TRBJ1-2
D gene: .
V gene: TRBV6-5
CDR3 DNA: TGTGCCAGCAGTAAGACAGTTAACTATGGCTACACCTTC
CDR3 protein: CASSKTVNYGYTF

clone size: .
J gene: TRBJ2-1
D gene: TRBD1
V gene: TRBV11-2
CDR3 DNA: TGTGCCAGCAGCTTAGGGACAGGGGGGGTCTACAATGAGCAGTTCTTC
CDR3 protein: CASSLGTGGVYNEQFF

clone size: .
J gene: TRBJ2-3
D gene: TRBD2
V gene: TRBV14
CDR3 DNA: TGTGCCAGCAGCCGACTAGCGGGGGTCACAGATACGCAGTATTTT
CDR3 protein: CASSRLAGVTDTQYF

clone size: .
J gene: TRBJ2-7
D gene: TRBD2
V gene: TRBV19
CDR3 DNA: TGTGCCAGTAGCATTCGTAGCGGGGGGCCCAACGAGCAGTACTTC
CDR3 protein: CASSIRSGGPNEQYF

clone size: .
J gene: TRBJ2-3
D gene: TRBD2
V gene: TRBV2
CDR3 DNA: TGTGCCAGCGGGGGTGGCGGGGGGGCAAGCACAGATACGCAGTATTTT
CDR3 protein: CASGGGGGASTDTQYF

clone size: .
J gene: TRBJ1-2
D gene: .
V gene: TRBV28
CDR3 DNA: TGTGCCAGCAGTTTAGGTCTGACAGTCCGACGCTACACCTTC
CDR3 protein: CASSLGLTVRRYTF

clone size: .
J gene: TRBJ1-5
D gene: .
V gene: TRBV19
CDR3 DNA: TGTGCCAGTAGTATAGGGCAGGGTTTTCCCCAGCATTTT
CDR3 protein: CASSIGQGFPQHF

clone size: .
J gene: TRBJ1-3
D gene: .
V gene: TRBV11-2
CDR3 DNA: TGTGCCAGCAGCTTAGCAGGCTCTGGAAACACCATATATTTT
CDR3 protein: CASSLAGSGNTIYF

clone size: .
J gene: TRBJ1-1
D gene: .
V gene: TRBV5-1
CDR3 DNA: TGCGCCAGCAGCTTGGCCGACATACCGAACACTGAAGCTTTCTTT
CDR3 protein: CASSLADIPNTEAFF

clone size: .
J gene: TRBJ2-2
D gene: TRBD1
V gene: TRBV5-1
CDR3 DNA: TGCGCCAGCAGCACCGGACAGGGGCCCGGGGAGCTGTTTTTT
CDR3 protein: CASSTGQGPGELFF

clone size: .
J gene: TRBJ1-6
D gene: TRBD1
V gene: TRBV6-1
CDR3 DNA: TGTGCCAGCAGTGAAGTTTGGAACAGGGGGAATTCACCCCTCCACTTT
CDR3 protein: CASSEVWNRGNSPLHF

clone size: .
J gene: TRBJ2-7
D gene: .
V gene: TRBV2
CDR3 DNA: TGTGCCAGCAGTGTGGGGGACTACGAGCAGTACTTC
CDR3 protein: CASSVGDYEQYF

clone size: .
J gene: TRBJ2-3
D gene: .
V gene: TRBV10-3
CDR3 DNA: TGTGCCATCAGTGAAGGCGGAGCCAGGGCAGATACGCAGTATTTT
CDR3 protein: CAISEGGARADTQYF

clone size: .
J gene: TRBJ2-7
D gene: .
V gene: TRBV11-2
CDR3 DNA: TGTGCCAGCAGCCCGGGTCCGATCTACGAGCAGTACTTC
CDR3 protein: CASSPGPIYEQYF

clone size: .
J gene: TRBJ1-1
D gene: .
V gene: TRBV7-8
CDR3 DNA: TGTGCCAGCAGGCCCACTGAGATGAACACTGAAGCTTTCTTT
CDR3 protein: CASRPTEMNTEAFF

clone size: .
J gene: TRBJ1-5
D gene: .
V gene: TRBV7-9
CDR3 DNA: TGTGCCAGCAGCTTAGGACAGTCTTATCAGCCCCAGCATTTT
CDR3 protein: CASSLGQSYQPQHF

clone size: .
J gene: TRBJ1-1
D gene: .
V gene: TRBV9
CDR3 DNA: TGTGCCAGCAGCGAACAGACAGGACGCAACACTGAAGCTTTCTTT
CDR3 protein: CASSEQTGRNTEAFF

clone size: .
J gene: TRBJ1-3
D gene: TRBD1
V gene: TRBV5-1
CDR3 DNA: TGCGCCAGCAGCCTCCAGGGGGCTGGAAACACCATATATTTT
CDR3 protein: CASSLQGAGNTIYF

clone size: .
J gene: TRBJ2-3
D gene: TRBD2
V gene: TRBV10-3
CDR3 DNA: TGTGCCATCAGTGAGTCCACATTTACCGGGGGGGCAAGAGATACGCAGTATTTT
CDR3 protein: CAISESTFTGGARDTQYF

clone size: .
J gene: TRBJ2-2
D gene: .
V gene: TRBV6-4
CDR3 DNA: TGTGCCAGCAGTCCCCAGGCAGGGTACACCGGGGAGCTGTTTTTT
CDR3 protein: CASSPQAGYTGELFF

clone size: once
J gene: TRBJ2-3
D gene: .
V gene: TRBV5-4
CDR3 DNA: TGTGCCAGCAGCTTGTCGCTAGCGTCCACAGATACGCAGTATTTT
CDR3 protein: CASSLSLASTDTQYF

clone size: .
J gene: TRBJ1-3
D gene: .
V gene: TRBV29-1
CDR3 DNA: TGCAGCGTCAATGACAGGTCGGGAAACACCATATATTTT
CDR3 protein: CSVNDRSGNTIYF

clone size: .
J gene: TRBJ2-1
D gene: TRBD1
V gene: TRBV29-1
CDR3 DNA: TGCAGCGTTGAAGGGGGACAGTTTTACAATGAGCAGTTCTTC
CDR3 protein: CSVEGGQFYNEQFF

clone size: .
J gene: TRBJ1-6
D gene: TRBD1
V gene: TRBV5-1
CDR3 DNA: TGCGCCAGCAGCTCGACAGGGTCCGACTCACCCCTCCACTTT
CDR3 protein: CASSSTGSDSPLHF

clone size: .
J gene: TRBJ2-6
D gene: .
V gene: TRBV7-3
CDR3 DNA: TGTGCCAGCAGCTTACTTGGAGGGGCTGGGGCCAACGTCCTGACTTTC
CDR3 protein: CASSLLGGAGANVLTF

clone size: .
J gene: TRBJ1-2
D gene: .
V gene: TRBV6-5
CDR3 DNA: TGTGCCAGCAGTTACTCGACAACGACAATCGATGGCTACACCTTC
CDR3 protein: CASSYSTTTIDGYTF

clone size: .
J gene: TRBJ2-1
D gene: .
V gene: TRBV7-2
CDR3 DNA: TGTGCCAGCAGCTCCCTGGCGGGGGAGCAGTTCTTC
CDR3 protein: CASSSLAGEQFF